This TCR beta chain is drawn from a study of cytomegalovirus exposure and HLA in healthy donors. The CDR3 loop spans 15 amino acids. The germline V and J ends were trimmed by 8 bases and 2 bases, with 16 bases remaining between them. The V gene's germline CDR1 is SNHLY and CDR2 FYNNEI. Vbeta (60) and Jbeta (13) primers were used in the PCR. The data were produced by immunoSEQ multiplex PCR, yet TCRdb's version contains in-frame clones alone and is incomplete. The data contain some 190,000 clones, 80% of them singletons. This rearrangement joins TRBV2 to TRBJ1-5; D unclear. The sample taken for sequencing was PBMCs. This receptor was obtained from a woman in her 40s in good health and CMV-seronegative. The CDR3 nucleotides read TGTGCCAGCGGACTGGAGGCTGTTGGCAATCAGCCCCAGCATTTT. Residues: CASGLEAVGNQPQHF.